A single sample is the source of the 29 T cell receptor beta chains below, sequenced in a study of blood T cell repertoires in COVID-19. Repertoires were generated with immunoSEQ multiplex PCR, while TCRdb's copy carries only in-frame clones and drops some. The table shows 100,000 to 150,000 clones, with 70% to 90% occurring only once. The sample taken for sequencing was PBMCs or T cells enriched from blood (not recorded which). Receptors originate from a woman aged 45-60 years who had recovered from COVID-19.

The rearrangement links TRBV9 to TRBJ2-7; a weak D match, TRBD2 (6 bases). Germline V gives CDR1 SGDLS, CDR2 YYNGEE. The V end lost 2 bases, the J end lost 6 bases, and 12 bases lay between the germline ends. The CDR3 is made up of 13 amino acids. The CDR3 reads CASSVASDPEQYF. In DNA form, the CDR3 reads TGTGCCAGCAGCGTTGCTAGCGACCCCGAGCAGTACTTC.

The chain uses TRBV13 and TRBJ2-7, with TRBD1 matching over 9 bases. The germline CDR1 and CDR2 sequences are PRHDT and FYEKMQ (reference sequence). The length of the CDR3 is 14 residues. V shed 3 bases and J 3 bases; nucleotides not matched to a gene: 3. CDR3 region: CASSFGTGYYEQYF. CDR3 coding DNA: TGTGCCAGCAGCTTCGGGACAGGGTACTACGAGCAGTACTTC.

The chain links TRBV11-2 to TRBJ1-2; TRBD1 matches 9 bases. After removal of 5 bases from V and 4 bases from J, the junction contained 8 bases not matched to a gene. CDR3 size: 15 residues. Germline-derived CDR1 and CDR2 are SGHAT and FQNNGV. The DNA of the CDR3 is TGTGCCAGCAGCGTGGGACAGGGCGGACTCTATGGCTACACCTTC. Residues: CASSVGQGGLYGYTF.

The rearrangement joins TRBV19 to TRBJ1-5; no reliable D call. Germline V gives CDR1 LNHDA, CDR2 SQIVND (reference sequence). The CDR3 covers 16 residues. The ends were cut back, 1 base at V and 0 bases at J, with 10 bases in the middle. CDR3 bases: TGTGCCAGTAGTATAGTGTGGAGGGATAGCAATCAGCCCCAGCATTTT. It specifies CASSIVWRDSNQPQHF. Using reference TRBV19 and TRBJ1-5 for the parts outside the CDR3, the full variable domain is DGGITQSPKYLFRKEGQNVTLSCEQNLNHDAMYWYRQDPGQGLRLIYYSQIVNDFQKGDIAEGYSVSREKKESFPLTVTSAQKNPTAFYLCASSIVWRDSNQPQHFGDGTRLSIL.

The DNA of the CDR3 is TGTGCCAGCAGCCACGGACAGGGGAGTGATTCACCCCTCCACTTT. Translated, it gives CASSHGQGSDSPLHF. The chain uses TRBV3-1 (or the pseudogene TRBV3-2) and TRBJ1-6; 9 positions match TRBD1. The CDR3 is 15 residues long. CDR1 is LGHDT and CDR2 is YNNKEL in the germline V gene (reference sequence). Unmatched junction bases numbered 5, after V lost 3 bases and J lost 8 bases.

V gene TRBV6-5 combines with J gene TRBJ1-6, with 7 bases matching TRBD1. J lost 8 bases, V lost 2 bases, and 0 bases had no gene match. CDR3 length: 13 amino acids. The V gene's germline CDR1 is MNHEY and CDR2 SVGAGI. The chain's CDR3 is CASSYTGDSPLHF. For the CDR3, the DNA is TGTGCCAGCAGTTACACAGGGGATTCACCCCTCCACTTT.

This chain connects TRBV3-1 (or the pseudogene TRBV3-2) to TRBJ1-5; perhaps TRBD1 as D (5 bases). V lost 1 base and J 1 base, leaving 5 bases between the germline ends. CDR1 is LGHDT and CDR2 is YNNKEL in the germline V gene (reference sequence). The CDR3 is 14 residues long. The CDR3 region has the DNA TGTGCCAGCAGCCAAGGGACAAGCAATCAGCCCCAGCATTTT. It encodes CASSQGTSNQPQHF.

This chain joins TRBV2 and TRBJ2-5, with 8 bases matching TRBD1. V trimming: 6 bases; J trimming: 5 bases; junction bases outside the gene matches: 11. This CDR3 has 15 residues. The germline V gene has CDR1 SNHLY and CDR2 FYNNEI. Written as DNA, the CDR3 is TGTGCCAGCAGATCCCGGACAGGGATTGGGGAGACCCAGTACTTC. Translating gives CASRSRTGIGETQYF.

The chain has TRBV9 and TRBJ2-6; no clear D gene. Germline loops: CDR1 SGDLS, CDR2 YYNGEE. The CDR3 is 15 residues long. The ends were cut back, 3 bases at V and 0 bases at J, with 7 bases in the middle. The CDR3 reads CASSAGLSGANVLTF. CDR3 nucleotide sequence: TGTGCCAGCAGCGCGGGTCTCTCTGGGGCCAACGTCCTGACTTTC. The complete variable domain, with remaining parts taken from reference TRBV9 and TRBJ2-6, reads DSGVTQTPKHLITATGQRVTLRCSPRSGDLSVYWYQQSLDQGLQFLIQYYNGEERAKGNILERFSAQQFPDLHSELNLSSLELGDSALYFCASSAGLSGANVLTFGAGSRLTVL.

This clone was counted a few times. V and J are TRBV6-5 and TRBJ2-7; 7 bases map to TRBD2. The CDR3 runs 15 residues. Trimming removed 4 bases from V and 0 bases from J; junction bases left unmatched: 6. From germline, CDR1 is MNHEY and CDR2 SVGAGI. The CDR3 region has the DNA TGTGCCAGCAGTTTGCTAGCGGACCCCTCCTACGAGCAGTACTTC. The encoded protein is CASSLLADPSYEQYF.

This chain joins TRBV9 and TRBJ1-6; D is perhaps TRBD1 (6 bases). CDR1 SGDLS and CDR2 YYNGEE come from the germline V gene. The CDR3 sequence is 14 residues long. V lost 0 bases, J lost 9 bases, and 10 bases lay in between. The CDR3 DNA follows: TGTGCCAGCAGCGTAGGAACAGGGACTTCACCCCTCCACTTT. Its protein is CASSVGTGTSPLHF. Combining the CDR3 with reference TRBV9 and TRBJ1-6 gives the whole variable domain DSGVTQTPKHLITATGQRVTLRCSPRSGDLSVYWYQQSLDQGLQFLIQYYNGEERAKGNILERFSAQQFPDLHSELNLSSLELGDSALYFCASSVGTGTSPLHFGNGTRLTVT.

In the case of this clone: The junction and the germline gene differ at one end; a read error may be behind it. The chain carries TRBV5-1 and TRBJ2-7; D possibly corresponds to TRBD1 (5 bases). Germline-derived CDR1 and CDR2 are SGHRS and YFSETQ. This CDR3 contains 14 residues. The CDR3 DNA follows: TGCGCCAGCAGTTTGGGGCCGACTTCCTACGAGCAGTACTTC. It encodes CASSLGPTSYEQYF.

The CDR3 nucleotides are TGTGCCAGCAGTTACTCGAGGGCAGGAGCCAACTATGGCTACACCTTC. Translation gives CASSYSRAGANYGYTF. The chain joins TRBV6-6 to TRBJ1-2, with D hard to call. Trimming left V 0 bases short and J 2 bases short, with 13 bases between. Germline assignment: CDR1 MNHNY and CDR2 SVGAGI (reference sequence). CDR3 size: 16 residues.

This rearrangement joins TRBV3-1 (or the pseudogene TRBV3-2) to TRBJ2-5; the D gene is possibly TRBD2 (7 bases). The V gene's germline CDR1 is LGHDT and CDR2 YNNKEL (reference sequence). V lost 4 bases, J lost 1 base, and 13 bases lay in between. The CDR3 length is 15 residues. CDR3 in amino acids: CASSLQGGAQETQYF. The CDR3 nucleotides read TGTGCCAGCAGCCTTCAAGGGGGGGCCCAAGAGACCCAGTACTTC.

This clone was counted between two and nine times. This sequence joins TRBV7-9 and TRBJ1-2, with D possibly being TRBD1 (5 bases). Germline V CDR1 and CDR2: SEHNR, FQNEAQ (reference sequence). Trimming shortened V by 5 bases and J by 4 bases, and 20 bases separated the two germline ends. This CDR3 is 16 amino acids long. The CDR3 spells CASSNYEGSRAYGYTF. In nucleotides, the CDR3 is TGTGCCAGCAGCAATTATGAAGGGTCCAGGGCCTATGGCTACACCTTC.

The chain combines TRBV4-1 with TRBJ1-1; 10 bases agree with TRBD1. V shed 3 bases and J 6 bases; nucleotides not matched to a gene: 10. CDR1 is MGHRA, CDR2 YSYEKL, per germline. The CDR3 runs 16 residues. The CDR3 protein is CASSHLPGQGFAEAFF. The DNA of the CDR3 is TGCGCCAGCAGCCACTTACCGGGACAGGGGTTCGCTGAAGCTTTCTTT.

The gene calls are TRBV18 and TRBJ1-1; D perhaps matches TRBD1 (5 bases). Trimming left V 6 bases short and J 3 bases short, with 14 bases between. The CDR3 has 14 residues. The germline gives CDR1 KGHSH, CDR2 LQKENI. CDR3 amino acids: CASSSKGPDTEAFF. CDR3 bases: TGTGCCAGCTCCTCCAAGGGGCCCGACACTGAAGCTTTCTTT. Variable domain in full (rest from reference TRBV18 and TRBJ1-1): NAGVMQNPRHLVRRRGQEARLRCSPMKGHSHVYWYRQLPEEGLKFMVYLQKENIIDESGMPKERFSAEFPKEGPSILRIQQVVRGDSAAYFCASSSKGPDTEAFFGQGTRLTVV.

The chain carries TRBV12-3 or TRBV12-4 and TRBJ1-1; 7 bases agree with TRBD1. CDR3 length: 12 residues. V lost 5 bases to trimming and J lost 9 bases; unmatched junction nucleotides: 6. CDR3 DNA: TGTGCCAGCAGTACCTCGGACAGGCAAGCTTTCTTT. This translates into CASSTSDRQAFF.

The CDR3 coding sequence is TGTGCCAGCAGCCGTGACAGGGCCTATGGCTACACCTTC. Its translation: CASSRDRAYGYTF. V is TRBV12-3 or TRBV12-4 and J is TRBJ1-2, with 7 bases identical to TRBD1. This CDR3 has 13 residues. The junction had 5 bases not matched to a gene; V was cut back by 6 bases and J by 4 bases.

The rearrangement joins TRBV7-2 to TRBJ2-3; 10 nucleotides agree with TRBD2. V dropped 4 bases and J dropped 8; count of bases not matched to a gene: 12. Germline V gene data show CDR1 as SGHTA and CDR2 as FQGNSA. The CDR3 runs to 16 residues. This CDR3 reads CASSSRVASGGGTQYF. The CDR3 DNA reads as TGTGCCAGCAGCTCTCGGGTGGCTAGCGGGGGAGGTACGCAGTATTTT.

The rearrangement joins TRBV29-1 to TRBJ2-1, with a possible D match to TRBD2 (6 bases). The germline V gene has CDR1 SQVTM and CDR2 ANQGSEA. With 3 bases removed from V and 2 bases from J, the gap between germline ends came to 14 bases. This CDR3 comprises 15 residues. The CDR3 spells CSVESSSVPYNEQFF. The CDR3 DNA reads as TGCAGCGTTGAGAGTTCTAGCGTCCCCTACAATGAGCAGTTCTTC.

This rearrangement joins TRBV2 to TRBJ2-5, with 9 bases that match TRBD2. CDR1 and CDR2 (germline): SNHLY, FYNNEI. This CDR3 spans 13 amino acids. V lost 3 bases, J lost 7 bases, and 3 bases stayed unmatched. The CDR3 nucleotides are TGTGCCAGCAGTGACGCTAGCGGGGTGACCCAGTACTTC. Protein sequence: CASSDASGVTQYF. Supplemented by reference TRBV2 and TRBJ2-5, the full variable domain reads EPEVTQTPSHQVTQMGQEVILRCVPISNHLYFYWYRQILGQKVEFLVSFYNNEISEKSEIFDDQFSVERPDGSNFTLKIRSTKLEDSAMYFCASSDASGVTQYFGPGTRLLVL.

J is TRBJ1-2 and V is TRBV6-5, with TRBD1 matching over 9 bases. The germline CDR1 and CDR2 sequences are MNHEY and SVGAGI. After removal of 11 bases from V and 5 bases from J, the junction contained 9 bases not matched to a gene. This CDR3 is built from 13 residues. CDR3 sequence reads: CAGRDRVLYGYTF. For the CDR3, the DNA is TGTGCCGGAAGGGACAGGGTGTTGTATGGCTACACCTTC.

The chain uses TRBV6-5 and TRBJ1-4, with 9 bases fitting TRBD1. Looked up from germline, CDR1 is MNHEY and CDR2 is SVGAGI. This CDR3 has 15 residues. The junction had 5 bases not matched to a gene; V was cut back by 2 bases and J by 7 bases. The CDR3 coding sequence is TGTGCCAGCAGTTACGTACAGGGGGCTCTTGAAAAACTGTTTTTT. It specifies CASSYVQGALEKLFF.

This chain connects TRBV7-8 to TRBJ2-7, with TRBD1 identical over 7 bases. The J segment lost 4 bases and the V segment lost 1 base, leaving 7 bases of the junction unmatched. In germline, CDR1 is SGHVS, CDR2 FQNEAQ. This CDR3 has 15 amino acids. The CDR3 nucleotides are TGTGCCAGCAGCTTAGAGACAGGGTCGGGGTACGAGCAGTACTTC. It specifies CASSLETGSGYEQYF.

CDR3 nucleotides: TGTGCCAGTAGTATAGACCTTGGGACTAGCGGGGAGGATAATGAGCAGTTCTTC. It translates to CASSIDLGTSGEDNEQFF. The chain joins TRBV19 to TRBJ2-1; 13 bases align to TRBD2. The CDR3 covers 18 residues. The junction had 9 bases not matched to a gene; V was cut back by 0 bases and J by 7 bases. The germline V gene has CDR1 LNHDA and CDR2 SQIVND (reference sequence). The full variable domain, its missing parts supplied by reference TRBV19 and TRBJ2-1, is DGGITQSPKYLFRKEGQNVTLSCEQNLNHDAMYWYRQDPGQGLRLIYYSQIVNDFQKGDIAEGYSVSREKKESFPLTVTSAQKNPTAFYLCASSIDLGTSGEDNEQFFGPGTRLTVL.

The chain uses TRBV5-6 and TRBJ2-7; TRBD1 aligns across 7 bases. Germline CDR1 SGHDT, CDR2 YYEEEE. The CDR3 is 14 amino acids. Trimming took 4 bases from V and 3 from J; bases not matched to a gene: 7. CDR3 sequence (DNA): TGTGCCAGCAGCCCAGGGACAGCGAGCTACGAGCAGTACTTC. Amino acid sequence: CASSPGTASYEQYF.

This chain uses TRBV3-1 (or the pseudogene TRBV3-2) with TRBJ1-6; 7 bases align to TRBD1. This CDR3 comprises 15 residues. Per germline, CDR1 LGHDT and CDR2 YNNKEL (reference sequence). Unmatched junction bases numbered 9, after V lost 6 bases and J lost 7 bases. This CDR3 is CASRKEDRSNSPLHF. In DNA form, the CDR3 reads TGTGCCAGCAGGAAGGAGGACAGGTCAAATTCACCCCTCCACTTT.

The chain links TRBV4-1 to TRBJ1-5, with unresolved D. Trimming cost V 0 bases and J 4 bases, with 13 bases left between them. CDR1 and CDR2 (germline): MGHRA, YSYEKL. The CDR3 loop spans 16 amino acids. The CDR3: CASSQDSGRGNQPQHF. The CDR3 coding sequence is TGCGCCAGCAGCCAAGATTCTGGAAGAGGTAATCAGCCCCAGCATTTT.